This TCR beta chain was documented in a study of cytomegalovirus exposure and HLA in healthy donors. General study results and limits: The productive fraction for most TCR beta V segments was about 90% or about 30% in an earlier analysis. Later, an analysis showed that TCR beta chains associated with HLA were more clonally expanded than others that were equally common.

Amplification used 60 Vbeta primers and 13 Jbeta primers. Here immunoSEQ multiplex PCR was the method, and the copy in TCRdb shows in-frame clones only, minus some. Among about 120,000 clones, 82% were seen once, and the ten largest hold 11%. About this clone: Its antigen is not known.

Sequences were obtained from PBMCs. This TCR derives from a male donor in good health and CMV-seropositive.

DNA of the CDR3: TGTGCCTGGAGTTCCGGGGGAATCCTCGGCTACACCTTC. Translation: CAWSSGGILGYTF. The gene calls are TRBV30 and TRBJ1-2, with a weak D call TRBD1 (5 bases). The germline V gene has CDR1 GTSNPN and CDR2 SVGIG (reference sequence). V gave up 2 bases and J gave up 8 bases, with 15 bases separating them. This CDR3 is 13 amino acids long.